These T cell receptor beta chains were read from a single sample in a study of CD8 T cells in Susac syndrome. TCRdb redid the calling of the immunoSEQ multiplex PCR reads with MiXCR, one entry per CDR3 protein. The repertoire consists of roughly 180,000 distinct CDR3 sequences, with just under 95% occurring once and the leading ten covering 0.099%. Sequences were obtained from CD4+ T cells from PBMCs. Every receptor here comes from a human donor with Susac syndrome. The CDR3 runs from the conserved cysteine through the conserved F or W. D genes are given only for firm matches. Rows may omit the clone size; those that give it use once, few, many or a size class.

j_gene: TRBJ1-1; d_gene: .; v_gene: TRBV12-5; abundance: .; len: 13; CDR3nt: TGTGCTAGTGGTCTCGAACTAATTTCTGAAGCTTTCTTT; CDR3aa: CASGLELISEAFF
j_gene: TRBJ2-5; d_gene: .; v_gene: TRBV29-1; abundance: .; len: 13; CDR3nt: TGCAGCGCTGTAGGGACGCTCACTGAGACCCAGTACTTC; CDR3aa: CSAVGTLTETQYF
j_gene: TRBJ1-2; d_gene: .; v_gene: TRBV12-3/TRBV12-4; abundance: .; len: 12; CDR3nt: TGTGCCAGCAGTGCCAGGGGCTATGGCTACACCTTC; CDR3aa: CASSARGYGYTF
j_gene: TRBJ2-7; d_gene: .; v_gene: TRBV7-6; abundance: .; len: 14; CDR3nt: TGTGCCAGCAGCTCCCACGAGGGGTCCTACGAGCAGTACTTC; CDR3aa: CASSSHEGSYEQYF
j_gene: TRBJ2-1; d_gene: .; v_gene: TRBV30; abundance: .; len: 15; CDR3nt: TGTGCCTGGAGTCCTGACAGTTCCTCCTACAATGAGCAGTTCTTC; CDR3aa: CAWSPDSSSYNEQFF
j_gene: TRBJ2-1; d_gene: .; v_gene: TRBV20-1; abundance: .; len: 16; CDR3nt: TGCAGTGCTAGAGATCGGTCCACTAGCTCCTACAATGAGCAGTTCTTC; CDR3aa: CSARDRSTSSYNEQFF
j_gene: TRBJ2-2; d_gene: TRBD2; v_gene: TRBV12-3/TRBV12-4; abundance: .; len: 16; CDR3nt: TGTGCCAGCAGTTTAAGGACTAGTAGGAACACCGGGGAGCTGTTTTTT; CDR3aa: CASSLRTSRNTGELFF
j_gene: TRBJ2-7; d_gene: .; v_gene: TRBV7-2; abundance: .; len: 14; CDR3nt: TGTGCCAGCAGCTTAGGTGGACAGAACTCCGAGCAGTACTTC; CDR3aa: CASSLGGQNSEQYF
j_gene: TRBJ1-1; d_gene: .; v_gene: TRBV23-1; abundance: .; len: 15; CDR3nt: TGCGCCAGCAGTCAATCTCGGGGCAAGAACACTGAAGCTTTCTTT; CDR3aa: CASSQSRGKNTEAFF
j_gene: TRBJ2-5; d_gene: TRBD2; v_gene: TRBV5-1; abundance: once; len: 14; CDR3nt: TGCGCCAGCAGCTTGGTGGGACTAGCAGAGACCCAGTACTTC; CDR3aa: CASSLVGLAETQYF
j_gene: TRBJ2-7; d_gene: TRBD1; v_gene: TRBV3-1; abundance: .; len: 14; CDR3nt: TGTGCCAGCAGCCAGACAGGGTTCCCCTACGAGCAGTACTTC; CDR3aa: CASSQTGFPYEQYF
j_gene: TRBJ1-5; d_gene: .; v_gene: TRBV15; abundance: .; len: 14; CDR3nt: TGTGCCACCAGCAGAGAGGCAGTAGATCAGCCCCAGCATTTT; CDR3aa: CATSREAVDQPQHF
j_gene: TRBJ2-7; d_gene: .; v_gene: TRBV4-2; abundance: .; len: 16; CDR3nt: TGTGCCAGCAGCCAAGATCATAGAGGCCGCTCCTACGAGCAGTACTTC; CDR3aa: CASSQDHRGRSYEQYF
j_gene: TRBJ2-7; d_gene: TRBD2; v_gene: TRBV5-4; abundance: .; len: 15; CDR3nt: TGTGCCAGCAGCTCCGGACTAGCGTTCTCCTACGAGCAGTACTTC; CDR3aa: CASSSGLAFSYEQYF
j_gene: TRBJ1-6; d_gene: .; v_gene: TRBV28; abundance: .; len: 13; CDR3nt: TGTGCCAGCAGCGGGGATTGGAATTCACCCCTCCACTTT; CDR3aa: CASSGDWNSPLHF
j_gene: TRBJ1-1; d_gene: .; v_gene: TRBV30; abundance: .; len: 13; CDR3nt: TGTGCCTGGAGTCGCCCCCCGGCCAGGGAGGCTTTCTTT; CDR3aa: CAWSRPPAREAFF
j_gene: TRBJ1-4; d_gene: .; v_gene: TRBV29-1; abundance: .; len: 15; CDR3nt: TGCAGCGTTGAAGACACTCGTTACGGGAATGAAAAACTGTTTTTT; CDR3aa: CSVEDTRYGNEKLFF
j_gene: TRBJ2-5; d_gene: TRBD2; v_gene: TRBV11-2; abundance: .; len: 16; CDR3nt: TGTGCCAGCAGCACACAGGGACTAGCGGGAGGGGAGACCCAGTACTTC; CDR3aa: CASSTQGLAGGETQYF
j_gene: TRBJ1-5; d_gene: .; v_gene: TRBV6-2/TRBV6-3; abundance: .; len: 14; CDR3nt: TGTGCCAGCAGTTACTCGCCGGGGGGGCAGCCCCAGCATTTT; CDR3aa: CASSYSPGGQPQHF
j_gene: TRBJ2-1; d_gene: TRBD2; v_gene: TRBV11-2; abundance: .; len: 19; CDR3nt: TGTGCCAGCAGCTTAGGGGGACTAGCGAGAGGGGGCCTATACAATGAGCAGTTCTTC; CDR3aa: CASSLGGLARGGLYNEQFF
j_gene: TRBJ2-5; d_gene: .; v_gene: TRBV28; abundance: .; len: 14; CDR3nt: TGTGCCAGCAGTAGCCCTCAGGGACCAGGGACCCAGTACTTC; CDR3aa: CASSSPQGPGTQYF
j_gene: TRBJ1-1; d_gene: .; v_gene: TRBV7-3; abundance: .; len: 13; CDR3nt: TGTGCCAGCAGCCTCGACAAGAACACTGAAGCTTTCTTT; CDR3aa: CASSLDKNTEAFF
j_gene: TRBJ1-5; d_gene: .; v_gene: TRBV20-1; abundance: .; len: 16; CDR3nt: TGCAGTGCTACTCCGCGGGGGTTTGGGGGCAATCAGCCCCAGCATTTT; CDR3aa: CSATPRGFGGNQPQHF
j_gene: TRBJ2-3; d_gene: .; v_gene: TRBV20-1; abundance: .; len: 14; CDR3nt: TGCAGTGCTAGAGGAGGACAGTACACAGATACGCAGTATTTT; CDR3aa: CSARGGQYTDTQYF
j_gene: TRBJ2-2; d_gene: .; v_gene: TRBV7-2; abundance: .; len: 12; CDR3nt: TGTGCCAGCGCTGCGCACGGCGGGGAGCTGTTTTTT; CDR3aa: CASAAHGGELFF
j_gene: TRBJ2-7; d_gene: .; v_gene: TRBV28; abundance: once; len: 12; CDR3nt: TGTGCCAGCAGTTTTCCTCAGAGGGAGCAGTACTTC; CDR3aa: CASSFPQREQYF
j_gene: TRBJ1-1; d_gene: .; v_gene: TRBV30; abundance: .; len: 14; CDR3nt: TGTGCCTGGGCTAGAGGACAACCGAACACTGAAGCTTTCTTT; CDR3aa: CAWARGQPNTEAFF
j_gene: TRBJ2-7; d_gene: TRBD1; v_gene: TRBV29-1; abundance: few; len: 12; CDR3nt: TGCAGCGTTTGGGACAGCACCTACGAGCAGTACTTC; CDR3aa: CSVWDSTYEQYF
j_gene: TRBJ2-7; d_gene: .; v_gene: TRBV30; abundance: .; len: 15; CDR3nt: TGTGCCTGGAGTGTAGGTCCCCAGATCTCCTACGAGCAGTACTTC; CDR3aa: CAWSVGPQISYEQYF
j_gene: TRBJ2-3; d_gene: .; v_gene: TRBV28; abundance: .; len: 16; CDR3nt: TGTGCCAGCAGTACCCGCCGGGACTCACTCACAGATACGCAGTATTTT; CDR3aa: CASSTRRDSLTDTQYF
j_gene: TRBJ1-5; d_gene: .; v_gene: TRBV28; abundance: .; len: 15; CDR3nt: TGTGCCAGCAACACCGCGGGTCGGATTAATCAGCCCCAGCATTTT; CDR3aa: CASNTAGRINQPQHF
j_gene: TRBJ2-1; d_gene: .; v_gene: TRBV11-2; abundance: few; len: 14; CDR3nt: TGTGCCAGCAGCCATCTGTGGGCCGAAAATGAGCAGTTCTTC; CDR3aa: CASSHLWAENEQFF
j_gene: TRBJ2-1; d_gene: .; v_gene: TRBV4-3; abundance: .; len: 14; CDR3nt: TGCGCCAGCAGCCTCGGGATGACTTACAATGAGCAGTTCTTC; CDR3aa: CASSLGMTYNEQFF
j_gene: TRBJ1-2; d_gene: TRBD1; v_gene: TRBV12-3/TRBV12-4; abundance: .; len: 17; CDR3nt: TGTGCCAGCAGTTTGGGGACAGGGGCAAGAGCTAACTATGGCTACACCTTC; CDR3aa: CASSLGTGARANYGYTF
j_gene: TRBJ1-4; d_gene: .; v_gene: TRBV29-1; abundance: .; len: 15; CDR3nt: TGCAGCGCCCGGGCGGGGGGCGGAACTAATGAAAAACTGTTTTTT; CDR3aa: CSARAGGGTNEKLFF
j_gene: TRBJ1-1; d_gene: TRBD1; v_gene: TRBV3-1; abundance: .; len: 13; CDR3nt: TGTGCCAGCAGCGACAGGGTGAACACTGAAGCTTTCTTT; CDR3aa: CASSDRVNTEAFF
j_gene: TRBJ2-1; d_gene: .; v_gene: TRBV19; abundance: .; len: 14; CDR3nt: TGTGCCAGTAGTATGGACGGCTCCTACAATGAGCAGTTCTTC; CDR3aa: CASSMDGSYNEQFF
j_gene: TRBJ2-7; d_gene: .; v_gene: TRBV4-1; abundance: .; len: 14; CDR3nt: TGCGCCAGCAGCCAGGTTGACAGAACCTACGAGCAGTACTTC; CDR3aa: CASSQVDRTYEQYF
j_gene: TRBJ1-4; d_gene: TRBD1; v_gene: TRBV15; abundance: .; len: 16; CDR3nt: TGTGCCACCAGCGGAACCCCGGGACAGCGTAATGAAAAACTGTTTTTT; CDR3aa: CATSGTPGQRNEKLFF
j_gene: TRBJ2-3; d_gene: .; v_gene: TRBV30; abundance: .; len: 11; CDR3nt: TGTGCCTGGAGTCTGTCAGATACGCAGTATTTT; CDR3aa: CAWSLSDTQYF
j_gene: TRBJ2-3; d_gene: TRBD2; v_gene: TRBV11-2; abundance: .; len: 14; CDR3nt: TGTGCCAGCAGCTTGACTAGCGGCACAGATACGCAGTATTTT; CDR3aa: CASSLTSGTDTQYF
j_gene: TRBJ2-7; d_gene: TRBD2; v_gene: TRBV24-1; abundance: .; len: 16; CDR3nt: TGTGCCACCAGTGACCTCCCTAGCGGGAGGGCCTACGAGCAGTACTTC; CDR3aa: CATSDLPSGRAYEQYF
j_gene: TRBJ1-1; d_gene: TRBD1; v_gene: TRBV5-1; abundance: .; len: 16; CDR3nt: TGCGCCACCCAGAAGGACAGGGGGCCTGCTGGCACTGAAGCTTTCTTT; CDR3aa: CATQKDRGPAGTEAFF
j_gene: TRBJ1-4; d_gene: TRBD1; v_gene: TRBV30; abundance: .; len: 13; CDR3nt: TGTGCCTGGACAGGGGGCGCGGGCGAAAAACTGTTTTTT; CDR3aa: CAWTGGAGEKLFF